Below, 24 T cell receptor beta chains from the same sample are listed, as sequenced in a study of blood T cell repertoires in COVID-19. Sequencing used immunoSEQ multiplex PCR; TCRdb keeps in-frame clones, though not all of them. This sample has fewer than 200,000 clones, with more than 75% found just once. The sample was peripheral blood. The origin of the receptors is a man aged 40-55 years with active or convalescent COVID-19.

This clone turned up a few times. CDR3 residues: CASSPAGAQHF. The CDR3 DNA reads TGTGCCAGCAGTCCCGCAGGGGCCCAGCATTTT. J is TRBJ1-5 and V is TRBV28; D might be TRBD1 (6 bases). The CDR3 sequence is 11 residues long. Germline loops: CDR1 MDHEN, CDR2 SYDVKM. Deletions cut 5 bases from V and 11 bases from J, with 10 bases between.

This chain joins TRBV29-1 and TRBJ2-2; TRBD1 matches at 10 bases. V shed 6 bases and J 0 bases; nucleotides not matched to a gene: 10. There are 17 residues in the CDR3. Germline CDR1 is SQVTM and CDR2 is ANQGSEA. CDR3 coding DNA: TGCAGCGTCGAGGGGACAGGGGACTTCGCGAACACCGGGGAGCTGTTTTTT. Amino acid sequence: CSVEGTGDFANTGELFF.

This chain links TRBV4-1 with TRBJ1-1; D unresolved. The V end lost 1 base, the J end lost 1 base, and 7 bases lay between the germline ends. The CDR3 contains 14 residues. The germline V gene has CDR1 MGHRA and CDR2 YSYEKL. CDR3 protein: CASSQGHRNTEAFF. The CDR3 DNA sequence: TGCGCCAGCAGCCAAGGGCACAGGAACACTGAAGCTTTCTTT.

This chain uses TRBV6-6 with TRBJ1-1; maybe TRBD1 (6 bases). V lost 5 bases and J 5 bases, leaving 12 bases between the germline ends. Germline V gene lookup returns CDR1 MNHNY and CDR2 SVGAGI (reference sequence). CDR3 length equals 13 residues. CDR3 loop: CASSQQGGTEAFF. DNA of the CDR3: TGTGCCAGCAGTCAACAGGGTGGTACTGAAGCTTTCTTT.

This chain joins TRBV20-1 and TRBJ2-7, with TRBD1 matching over 7 bases. Trimming removed 3 bases from V and 0 bases from J; junction bases left unmatched: 2. The CDR3 totals 13 residues. CDR1 and CDR2 (germline): DFQATT, SNEGSKA (reference sequence). The CDR3 loop is CSASWTGSYEQYF. The CDR3 DNA is TGCAGTGCTAGTTGGACAGGCTCCTACGAGCAGTACTTC.

This chain joins TRBV12-5 and TRBJ1-3, with D uncertain. The V gene's germline CDR1 is LGHNT and CDR2 FRNRAP. The V end lost 6 bases, the J end lost 0 bases, and 12 bases lay between the germline ends. The CDR3 is 15 residues long. The CDR3 DNA reads TGTGCTAGTGGGAGGATAACACCCTCTGGAAACACCATATATTTT. It is translated as CASGRITPSGNTIYF.

V usage is TRBV28 and J usage is TRBJ2-1; 10 nucleotides align to TRBD2. V lost 5 bases, J lost 0 bases, and 1 base stayed unmatched. This CDR3 contains 15 residues. CDR1 is MDHEN, CDR2 SYDVKM, per germline. CDR3 in amino acids: CASSASGSSYNEQFF. The CDR3 nucleotides read TGTGCCAGCAGTGCTAGCGGGAGCTCCTACAATGAGCAGTTCTTC.

V gene TRBV7-9 combines with J gene TRBJ1-5; a possible D gene is TRBD1 (6 bases). This CDR3 comprises 15 residues. Germline values: CDR1 SEHNR, CDR2 FQNEAQ (reference sequence). Trimming stripped 1 base from V and 4 bases from J, with 11 bases between. The chain's CDR3 is CASSLGTGTNQPQHF. The DNA for the CDR3 is TGTGCCAGCAGCTTAGGCACAGGGACAAATCAGCCCCAGCATTTT.

CDR3 nucleotide sequence: TGTGCCAGCAGTTTAAGCGGGCCGGCCTACGAGCAGTACTTC. The encoded protein is CASSLSGPAYEQYF. V is TRBV28 and J is TRBJ2-7, with D possibly being TRBD2 (6 bases). Per germline, CDR1 MDHEN and CDR2 SYDVKM. This CDR3 has 14 residues. V was shortened by 2 bases and J by 2 bases, with 10 bases between the two germline ends.

This clone appeared a few times. The rearrangement joins TRBV19 to TRBJ1-4, with TRBD1 matching 8 bases. Germline trimming cut 6 bases from V and 8 bases from J; bases unmatched to any gene: 11. CDR1 LNHDA and CDR2 SQIVND come from the germline V gene (reference sequence). This CDR3 comprises 15 residues. CDR3 sequence (DNA): TGTGCCAGTAGCGGAACGGACAGGGCGGTGGAAAAACTGTTTTTT. This gives the protein CASSGTDRAVEKLFF.

This clone was counted only a few times. The chain joins TRBV5-1 to TRBJ1-2, with 9 bases fitting TRBD1. CDR1 is SGHRS, CDR2 YFSETQ, per germline. V lost 4 bases to trimming and J lost 6 bases; unmatched junction nucleotides: 10. The CDR3 is made up of 15 amino acids. The CDR3 reads CASSRSQGAEDGYTF. As DNA, the CDR3 is TGCGCCAGCAGCCGATCACAGGGGGCTGAGGATGGCTACACCTTC.

With regard to this clone: Other DNA sequences in the sample encode the same CDR3. The rearrangement links TRBV5-1 to TRBJ2-5; TRBD1 agrees at 7 bases. The CDR3 spans 13 residues. Germline V gene sequence: CDR1 SGHRS, CDR2 YFSETQ. Germline trimming cut 5 bases from V and 2 bases from J; bases unmatched to any gene: 3. In DNA, the CDR3 is TGCGCCAGCAGGTCGACAGGGCAAGAGACCCAGTACTTC. Protein sequence: CASRSTGQETQYF.

The gene calls are TRBV7-2 and TRBJ1-2; D remains ambiguous. This CDR3 comprises 11 residues. Deletions cut 4 bases from V and 8 bases from J, with 8 bases between. Germline values: CDR1 SGHTA, CDR2 FQGNSA. As DNA, the CDR3 is TGTGCCAGCAGCTATATGAGAGGCTACACCTTC. Protein product: CASSYMRGYTF.

This rearrangement joins TRBV19 to TRBJ2-7; 7 nucleotides align to TRBD1. Germline lookup yields CDR1 LNHDA and CDR2 SQIVND (reference sequence). The V segment lost 4 bases and the J segment 4 bases; nucleotides outside the gene matches: 7. The CDR3 totals 14 residues. This CDR3 reads CASSSAGTAYEQYF. The CDR3 DNA follows: TGTGCCAGTAGTAGCGCCGGGACAGCATACGAGCAGTACTTC.

This chain connects TRBV5-5 to TRBJ2-7; TRBD1 is a possible D gene (5 bases). V was cut by 4 bases and J by 2 bases, with 7 bases left in between. CDR1 and CDR2 from the germline V gene are SGHKS and YYEKEE (reference sequence). This CDR3 has 12 amino acids. This CDR3 is CASSPGTYEQYF. DNA of the CDR3: TGTGCCAGCAGCCCAGGGACCTACGAGCAGTACTTC.

The chain employs TRBV12-5 and TRBJ1-5, with TRBD1 matching 7 bases. The CDR3 extends over 14 amino acids. V trimming: 6 bases; J trimming: 2 bases; junction bases outside the gene matches: 4. The germline CDR1 and CDR2 sequences are LGHNT and FRNRAP. The CDR3 DNA reads as TGTGCTAGTGGCCATGACAGGGGCAATCAGCCCCAGCATTTT. Translation: CASGHDRGNQPQHF.

The V and J genes are TRBV5-1 and TRBJ2-2; TRBD2 matches 11 bases. Trimming at V came to 4 bases and at J to 6 bases, leaving 8 bases not matched to a gene. From germline, CDR1 is SGHRS and CDR2 YFSETQ. The CDR3 covers 16 residues. The CDR3, as DNA: TGCGCCAGCAGCGAGGAGTCTAGCGGGAGGCCCGGGGAGCTGTTTTTT. As protein: CASSEESSGRPGELFF.

J is TRBJ1-5 and V is TRBV11-2; 8 bases match TRBD1. The CDR3 sequence is 18 residues long. V lost 6 bases and J lost 6; bases outside the gene matches: 19. In germline, CDR1 is SGHAT, CDR2 FQNNGV. CDR3 protein: CASRVTGRGRVMGQPQHF. The CDR3 nucleotides read TGTGCCAGCAGGGTTACGGGCAGGGGGCGGGTGATGGGTCAGCCCCAGCATTTT.

The chain employs TRBV19 and TRBJ1-2; the match to TRBD1 covers 9 bases. Germline CDR1 LNHDA, CDR2 SQIVND (reference sequence). This CDR3 is 11 amino acids long. The ends lost 10 bases at V and 11 bases at J; junction bases unmatched: 8. The CDR3 nucleotides read TGTGCCACTAGGGACAGGGTGGAATACACCTTC. Encoded protein: CATRDRVEYTF. The full variable domain, in which reference TRBV19 and TRBJ1-2 provide the parts outside the CDR3, is DGGITQSPKYLFRKEGQNVTLSCEQNLNHDAMYWYRQDPGQGLRLIYYSQIVNDFQKGDIAEGYSVSREKKESFPLTVTSAQKNPTAFYLCATRDRVEYTFGSGTRLTVV.

The chain links TRBV7-2 to TRBJ2-5; TRBD2 matches at 11 bases. CDR1 and CDR2 (germline): SGHTA, FQGNSA. This CDR3 contains 18 residues. V trimming: 1 base; J trimming: 5 bases; junction bases outside the gene matches: 12. The CDR3: CASSLGGLAGGFRETQYF. The CDR3 DNA is TGTGCCAGCAGCTTAGGAGGGCTAGCGGGGGGTTTCAGGGAGACCCAGTACTTC.

The chain carries TRBV9 and TRBJ1-6; TRBD1 aligns across 8 bases. This CDR3 comprises 17 residues. V shed 3 bases and J 10 bases; nucleotides not matched to a gene: 15. CDR1 SGDLS and CDR2 YYNGEE come from the germline V gene. The CDR3 loop is CASSAAGFGQGQSPLHF. DNA of the CDR3: TGTGCCAGCAGCGCTGCAGGTTTCGGACAGGGACAATCACCCCTCCACTTT.

The chain couples TRBV11-2 to TRBJ2-5, with a tentative D call TRBD2 (5 bases). V lost 2 bases and J lost 7, with 17 bases in between. CDR1 SGHAT and CDR2 FQNNGV come from the germline V gene. The CDR3 extends over 15 amino acids. CDR3 nucleotide sequence: TGTGCCAGCAGCTTATCTTTTTGGCTAGCTGGGACCCAGTACTTC. Its translation: CASSLSFWLAGTQYF.

The rearrangement joins TRBV6-1 to TRBJ2-7; 8 bases are shared with TRBD1. The trim removed 3 bases at V and 4 bases at J, leaving 11 bases unmatched. From germline, CDR1 is MNHNS and CDR2 SASEGT. CDR3 length equals 16 residues. This CDR3 reads CASSDWTGHTGYEQYF. The DNA of the CDR3 is TGTGCCAGCAGTGACTGGACAGGGCATACCGGATACGAGCAGTACTTC.

V gene TRBV11-3 combines with J gene TRBJ1-1; D is undetermined. V shed 3 bases and J shed 7 bases, with 12 bases lying between them. There are 13 residues in the CDR3. CDR1 and CDR2 (germline): SGHNT, YENEEA. The CDR3 nucleotides are TGTGCCAGCAGCTTCCGACGAAGCGATGAAGCTTTCTTT. This gives the protein CASSFRRSDEAFF.